The 17 T cell receptor beta chains below were found in one sample sequenced in a study of resident and recirculating memory T cells in vitiligo. Repertoires were generated with immunoSEQ multiplex PCR, while TCRdb's copy carries only in-frame clones and drops some. Of 72,000 or so clones listed, roughly 94% are singletons. Sequencing was carried out using blood. The receptors come from a male donor with vitiligo.

This chain uses TRBV27 with TRBJ2-7; no clear D gene. V was pared by 6 bases and J by 1 base, with 19 bases between. This CDR3 has 16 residues. The V gene's germline CDR1 is MNHEY and CDR2 SMNVEV (reference sequence). The CDR3 nucleotides read TGTGCCAGCAGGAGCCCTAGAGAACATGTATCCTACGAGCAGTACTTC. Protein sequence: CASRSPREHVSYEQYF.

This chain connects TRBV19 to TRBJ2-1; 14 nucleotides align to TRBD2. The CDR3 is made up of 17 amino acids. The V gene's germline CDR1 is LNHDA and CDR2 SQIVND (reference sequence). Losses at the gene ends were 4 bases for V and 5 bases for J; bases not matched to a gene: 7. CDR3 in DNA: TGTGCCAGTAGTAGGGGGACTAGCGGGAGTCTGGACAATGAGCAGTTCTTC. Its translation: CASSRGTSGSLDNEQFF.

This chain uses TRBV2 with TRBJ2-7; 11 positions agree with TRBD1. The ends lost 1 base at V and 3 bases at J; junction bases unmatched: 2. The CDR3 is made up of 15 amino acids. In germline, CDR1 is SNHLY, CDR2 FYNNEI. CDR3 region: CASSEGTGGLYEQYF. For the CDR3, the DNA is TGTGCCAGCAGTGAAGGGACAGGGGGCCTCTACGAGCAGTACTTC.

V gene TRBV5-6 combines with J gene TRBJ2-7; TRBD2 is a possible D gene (5 bases). This CDR3 has 12 amino acids. Trimming took 5 bases from V and 6 from J, leaving 12 bases between them. CDR1 is SGHDT and CDR2 is YYEEEE in the germline V gene. CDR3 residues: CASSRPEGEQYF. In nucleotides, the CDR3 is TGTGCCAGCAGTCGGCCCGAGGGCGAGCAGTACTTC.

V and J are TRBV15 and TRBJ2-7, with TRBD1 identical over 7 bases. Germline V gives CDR1 LNHNV, CDR2 YYDKDF (reference sequence). The CDR3 has 16 amino acids. V lost 1 base, J lost 0 bases, and 6 bases stayed unmatched. CDR3 residues: CATSRALDRTSYEQYF. CDR3 bases: TGTGCCACCAGCAGAGCCCTGGACAGGACCTCCTACGAGCAGTACTTC.

The rearrangement joins TRBV5-6 to TRBJ1-1; unclear D gene. This CDR3 has 15 residues. V lost 2 bases to trimming and J lost 0 bases, with 11 bases between them. CDR1 and CDR2 from the germline V gene are SGHDT and YYEEEE. The CDR3 DNA sequence: TGTGCCAGCAGCTTTCAGTTGGAGATGAACACTGAAGCTTTCTTT. Its translation: CASSFQLEMNTEAFF.

The gene calls are TRBV28 and TRBJ1-5, with D unresolved. The CDR3 is 13 amino acids. Germline V gives CDR1 MDHEN, CDR2 SYDVKM. Trimming shortened V by 9 bases and J by 1 base, and 10 bases separated the two germline ends. The CDR3 sequence is CASGEGSNQPQHF. The CDR3 region has the DNA TGTGCCAGTGGGGAGGGCAGCAATCAGCCCCAGCATTTT.

The rearrangement links TRBV7-8 to TRBJ2-7; 7 bases fit TRBD2. In germline, CDR1 is SGHVS, CDR2 FQNEAQ. The ends lost 1 base at V and 0 bases at J; junction bases unmatched: 9. CDR3 length equals 17 residues. CDR3 in DNA: TGTGCCAGCAGCTTAGACCCCGGGGGGTCCAGCTCCTACGAGCAGTACTTC. This gives the protein CASSLDPGGSSSYEQYF.

This clone has just one count. V is TRBV2 and J is TRBJ2-7; D may be TRBD2 (5 bases). This CDR3 region has 17 residues. Germline V gives CDR1 SNHLY, CDR2 FYNNEI. V lost 5 bases and J lost 3, with 23 bases in between. The CDR3 spells CASSPLTRLVTIYEQYF. CDR3 DNA sequence: TGTGCCAGCAGTCCCTTAACTAGGTTAGTCACAATCTACGAGCAGTACTTC.

The gene calls are TRBV4-1 and TRBJ2-1, with 16 bases aligning to TRBD2. Unmatched junction bases numbered 10, after V lost 4 bases and J lost 4 bases. The CDR3 runs 19 residues. The V gene's germline CDR1 is MGHRA and CDR2 YSYEKL. The CDR3 DNA sequence: TGCGCCAGCAGCCGGGCGGGGACTAGCGGGAGGGCCTGGTACAATGAGCAGTTCTTC. Encoded protein: CASSRAGTSGRAWYNEQFF.

The J gene is TRBJ2-1, the V gene TRBV11-3; 9 positions agree with TRBD1. Trimming removed 5 bases from V and 1 base from J; junction bases left unmatched: 3. There are 15 residues in the CDR3. Germline V gene sequence: CDR1 SGHNT, CDR2 YENEEA. The CDR3 DNA is TGTGCCAGCAGCGGGGGACAGGGTTCCTACAATGAGCAGTTCTTC. Its protein product is CASSGGQGSYNEQFF.

The table lists this clone with a few counts. The rearrangement uses TRBV6-1 and TRBJ2-5; 8 nucleotides line up with TRBD2. V shed 7 bases and J 2 bases; nucleotides not matched to a gene: 9. Germline CDR1 and CDR2: MNHNS and SASEGT. The CDR3 totals 15 residues. CDR3 coding DNA: TGTGCCAGCATCCCCCGGGGGGGAGGGCAAGAGACCCAGTACTTC. Translating gives CASIPRGGGQETQYF.

This chain uses TRBV4-1 with TRBJ1-2; perhaps TRBD1 as D (6 bases). The CDR3 covers 18 residues. Trimming cost V 3 bases and J 3 bases, with 23 bases left between them. CDR1 MGHRA and CDR2 YSYEKL come from the germline V gene. In nucleotides, the CDR3 is TGCGCCAGCAGCCACCCATATGGGGACAAATTGTCACACTATGGCTACACCTTC. This sequence encodes CASSHPYGDKLSHYGYTF.

The chain couples TRBV5-1 to TRBJ2-5; TRBD2 agrees at 13 bases. V lost 5 bases and J lost 11; bases outside the gene matches: 15. There are 16 residues in the CDR3. Germline-derived CDR1 and CDR2 are SGHRS and YFSETQ. The CDR3 protein is CASRREPGLAGLEQYF. In DNA, the CDR3 is TGCGCCAGCAGACGCGAACCGGGACTAGCGGGATTGGAGCAGTACTTC.

This sequence joins TRBV6-5 and TRBJ2-2, with a weak D call TRBD2 (5 bases). Germline loops: CDR1 MNHEY, CDR2 SVGAGI. The CDR3 is 15 amino acids. V was trimmed by 5 bases and J by 4 bases, leaving 14 bases between them. CDR3 nucleotides: TGTGCCAGCAGTCACCGGGGATGGGGCACCGGGGAGCTGTTTTTT. It encodes CASSHRGWGTGELFF.

This clone was seen just once. The genes are TRBV6-1 and TRBJ1-5; D remains ambiguous. Trimming pared 1 base from V and 6 bases from J, leaving 10 bases between. CDR3 length: 14 amino acids. Germline V gene sequence: CDR1 MNHNS, CDR2 SASEGT. CDR3 in amino acids: CASSEGSFGQPQHF. The CDR3 DNA is TGTGCCAGCAGTGAAGGGAGTTTTGGTCAGCCCCAGCATTTT.

This rearrangement joins TRBV5-1 to TRBJ1-2; D unclear. This CDR3 is built from 16 residues. The V gene lost 4 bases and the J gene lost 3 bases, with 19 bases spanning the gap. Germline V CDR1 and CDR2: SGHRS, YFSETQ. In nucleotides, the CDR3 is TGCGCCAGCAGCCAACGGACTGACCGAAACCACTATGGCTACACCTTC. It specifies CASSQRTDRNHYGYTF.